Listed below are T cell receptor beta chains from one sample, sequenced in a study of OX40 agonist ivuxolimab in advanced cancers. Clones were sequenced by immunoSEQ multiplex PCR, and TCRdb holds only the in-frame ones, with some missing. The sample records over 65,000 clones, about 88% being singletons. The sequencing used CD4+ or CD8+ T cells sorted from blood, collected in a trial of the OX40 agonist ivuxolimab. These receptors all come from an adult with an advanced solid tumor such as melanoma, head and neck, liver or kidney cancer. Each CDR3 is given with its conserved first and last residue.

j_gene	v_gene	CDR3aa
TRBJ1-1	TRBV25-1	CASSNEQGAGSTEAFF
TRBJ2-5	TRBV28	CASSSVGQAKETQYF
TRBJ1-6	TRBV29-1	CSVRTDLSDSPLHF
TRBJ1-2	TRBV4-2	CASSWERQANYGYTF
TRBJ2-2	TRBV11-3	CASSYGTSGSSGELFF
TRBJ2-3	TRBV27	CASSQGQTISTDTQYF
TRBJ1-3	TRBV9	CASSVQPTGSGGTIYF
TRBJ1-5	TRBV27	CASSSYRGSQPQHF
TRBJ2-1	TRBV2	CASNGLRRKQAVYNEQFF
TRBJ2-7	TRBV7-8	CASRRVGGNHEQYF
TRBJ2-7	TRBV11-2	CASSLLGQGFSEQYF
TRBJ2-1	TRBV5-1	CASSFRLAGGHEQFF
TRBJ2-1	TRBV10-1	CASSERGVIYNEQFF
TRBJ1-2	TRBV29-1	CSAQRVSYGYTF
TRBJ1-6	TRBV27	CASSPNRAPITPLHF
TRBJ1-2	TRBV7-2	CASSYDSVYGYTF
TRBJ2-5	TRBV14	CASSQGVRLAVRQETQYF
TRBJ1-2	TRBV6-6	CASSYGTGGAYGYTF
TRBJ2-3	TRBV5-1	CASSLGGSTVSTDTQYF
TRBJ2-3	TRBV7-9	CASTPVWDTQYF
TRBJ2-2	TRBV7-9	CASSLGLFGTVNTGELFF
TRBJ2-1	TRBV5-4	CASMIAGRNEQFF
TRBJ1-1	TRBV6-6	CASSLAGGNTEAFF
TRBJ2-3	TRBV7-2	CASSHSSKTDTQYF
TRBJ2-5	TRBV7-2	CASSLPSRETQYF
TRBJ1-1	TRBV4-2	CASSQGSAGNTEAFF
TRBJ2-3	TRBV7-9	CASSLALADTDTQYF
TRBJ2-7	TRBV2	CASRGGAGGLFYEQYF
TRBJ2-1	TRBV5-1	CASSLFGTRGNNEQFF
TRBJ2-2	TRBV11-3	CASSPGQGFTGELFF
TRBJ2-3	TRBV7-6	CASSSRLAGPTTDTQYF
TRBJ2-1	TRBV5-1	CASSLGDIGLHNEQFF
TRBJ2-3	TRBV5-5	CASSSGAYTDTQYF
TRBJ2-7	TRBV13	CASSWSLTFGASYEQYF
TRBJ2-7	TRBV6-5	CASSRGPTYEQYF
TRBJ2-1	TRBV5-8	CASSALESYYNEQFF
TRBJ1-4	TRBV7-8	CASSLERGPNEKLFF
TRBJ2-5	TRBV5-4	CASSFGGRGSGETQYF
TRBJ2-7	TRBV11-2	CASRTGLASEQYF
TRBJ2-3	TRBV7-9	CASNTIAGGPDTQYF